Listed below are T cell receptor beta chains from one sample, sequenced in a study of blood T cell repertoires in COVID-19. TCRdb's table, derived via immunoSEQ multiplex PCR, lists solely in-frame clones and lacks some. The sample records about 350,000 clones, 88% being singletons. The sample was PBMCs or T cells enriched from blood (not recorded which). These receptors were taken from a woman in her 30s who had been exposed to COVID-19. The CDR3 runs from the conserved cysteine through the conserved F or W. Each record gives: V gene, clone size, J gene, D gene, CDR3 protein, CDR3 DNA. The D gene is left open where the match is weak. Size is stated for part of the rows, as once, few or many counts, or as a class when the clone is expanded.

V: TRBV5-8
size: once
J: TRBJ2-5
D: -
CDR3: CASSFNIGETQYF
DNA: TGTGCCAGCAGCTTTAACATCGGGGAGACCCAGTACTTC

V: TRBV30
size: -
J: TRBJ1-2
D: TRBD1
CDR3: CAWSVRGGRGYTF
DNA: TGTGCCTGGAGTGTACGAGGGGGCCGAGGCTACACCTTC

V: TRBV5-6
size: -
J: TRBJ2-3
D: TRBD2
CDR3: CASLLSGRAADTQYF
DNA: TGTGCCAGCTTATTAAGCGGGAGGGCCGCGGATACGCAGTATTTT

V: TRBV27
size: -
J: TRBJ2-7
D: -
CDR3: CASSSRGRSYEQYF
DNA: TGTGCCAGCAGTTCCCGGGGAAGGTCCTACGAGCAGTACTTC

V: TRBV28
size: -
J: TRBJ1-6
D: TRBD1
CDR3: CASGTRGNNSPLHF
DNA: TGTGCCAGTGGAACCAGGGGGAATAATTCACCCCTCCACTTT

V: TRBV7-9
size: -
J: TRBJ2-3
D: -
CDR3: CASSLRGSSDTQYF
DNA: TGTGCCAGCAGCTTAAGGGGCAGCTCAGATACGCAGTATTTT

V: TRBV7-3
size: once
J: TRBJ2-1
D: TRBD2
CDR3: CASSLTSGRAQGSQFF
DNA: TGTGCCAGCAGCTTAACATCCGGGAGGGCCCAAGGTTCGCAGTTCTTC

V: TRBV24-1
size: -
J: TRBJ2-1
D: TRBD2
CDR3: CATSETTSGGEQFF
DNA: TGTGCCACCAGTGAAACTACTAGCGGCGGCGAGCAGTTCTTC

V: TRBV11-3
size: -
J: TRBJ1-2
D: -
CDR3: CASTNGGPTYGYTF
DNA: TGTGCCAGCACCAACGGGGGGCCGACCTATGGCTACACCTTC

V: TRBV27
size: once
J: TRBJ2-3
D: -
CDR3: CASSSTGSLSDTQYF
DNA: TGTGCCAGCAGTTCGACGGGTTCGTTGTCAGATACGCAGTATTTT

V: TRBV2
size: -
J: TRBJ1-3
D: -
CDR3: CAGVGGRNTIYF
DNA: TGTGCCGGGGTTGGGGGGAGAAACACCATATATTTT

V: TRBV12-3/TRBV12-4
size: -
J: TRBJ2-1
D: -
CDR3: CASSRLGNEQFF
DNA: TGTGCCAGCAGTAGACTGGGCAATGAGCAGTTCTTC

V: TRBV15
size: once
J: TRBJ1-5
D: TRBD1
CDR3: CATSPDRGRQPQHF
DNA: TGTGCCACCAGCCCGGACAGGGGGCGTCAGCCCCAGCATTTT

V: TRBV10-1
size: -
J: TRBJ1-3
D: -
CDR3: CASSDGQPGNTIYF
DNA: TGCGCCAGCAGCGATGGACAGCCTGGAAACACCATATATTTT

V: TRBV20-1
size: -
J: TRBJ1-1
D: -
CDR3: CSASGQRPLNTEAFF
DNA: TGCAGTGCTAGTGGACAGAGACCCTTGAACACTGAAGCTTTCTTT

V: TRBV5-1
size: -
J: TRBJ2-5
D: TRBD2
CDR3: CASGAGGQETQYF
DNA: TGCGCCAGCGGAGCGGGAGGGCAAGAGACCCAGTACTTC

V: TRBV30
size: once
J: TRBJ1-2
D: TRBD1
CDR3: CAWTGDSYGYTF
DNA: TGTGCCTGGACCGGGGACAGCTATGGCTACACCTTC

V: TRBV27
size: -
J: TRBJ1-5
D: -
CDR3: CASSLSAGLSNQPQHF
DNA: TGTGCCAGCAGTTTATCGGCAGGGCTAAGCAATCAGCCCCAGCATTTT

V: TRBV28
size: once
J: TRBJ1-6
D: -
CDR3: CASSTTGNSPLHF
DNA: TGTGCCAGCAGTACCACAGGGAATTCACCCCTCCACTTT

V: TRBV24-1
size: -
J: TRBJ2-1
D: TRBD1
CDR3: CATSRTGGSYNEQFF
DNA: TGTGCCACCAGTCGGACAGGGGGCTCCTACAATGAGCAGTTCTTC

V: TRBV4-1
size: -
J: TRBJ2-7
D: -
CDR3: CASSQGASYEQYF
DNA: TGCGCCAGCAGCCAAGGGGCGTCCTACGAGCAGTACTTC

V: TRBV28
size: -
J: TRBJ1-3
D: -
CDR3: CASRQGTGNTIYF
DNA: TGTGCCAGCAGACAGGGTACGGGAAACACCATATATTTT

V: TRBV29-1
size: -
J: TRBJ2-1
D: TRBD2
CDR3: CSEGGRAPYNEQFF
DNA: TGCAGCGAAGGCGGGAGGGCCCCCTACAATGAGCAGTTCTTC

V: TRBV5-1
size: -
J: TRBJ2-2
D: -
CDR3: CASRPPPGLASNTGELFF
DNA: TGCGCCAGCAGACCGCCTCCAGGGTTAGCATCGAACACCGGGGAGCTGTTTTTT

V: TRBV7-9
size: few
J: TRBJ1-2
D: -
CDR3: CASSPQADNGYTF
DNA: TGTGCCAGCAGCCCACAGGCGGATAATGGCTACACCTTC

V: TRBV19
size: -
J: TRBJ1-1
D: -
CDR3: CASSGTWPFF
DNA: TGTGCCAGTTCCGGGACATGGCCTTTCTTT

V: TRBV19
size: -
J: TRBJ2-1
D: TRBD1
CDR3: CASSFNRDSPYNEQFF
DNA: TGTGCCAGTAGCTTCAACCGGGACAGTCCCTACAATGAGCAGTTCTTC

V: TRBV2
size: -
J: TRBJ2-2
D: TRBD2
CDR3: CASRKTSGSVGELFF
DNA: TGTGCCAGCAGAAAGACTAGCGGGAGCGTCGGGGAGCTGTTTTTT

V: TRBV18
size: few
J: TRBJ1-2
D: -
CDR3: CASSPGTGSNYGYTF
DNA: TGTGCCAGCTCACCGGGTACAGGGTCAAACTATGGCTACACCTTC

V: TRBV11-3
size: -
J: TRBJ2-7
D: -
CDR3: CASSLVGRAGEQYF
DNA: TGTGCCAGCAGCTTAGTTGGCAGGGCGGGAGAGCAGTACTTC

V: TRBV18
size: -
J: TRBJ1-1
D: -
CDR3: CASSIQGNTEAFF
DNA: TGTGCCAGCTCAATCCAGGGAAACACTGAAGCTTTCTTT

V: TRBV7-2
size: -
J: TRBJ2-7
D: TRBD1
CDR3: CASSHWGLTGQASEQYF
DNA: TGTGCCAGCAGCCACTGGGGACTTACGGGACAGGCCTCCGAGCAGTACTTC

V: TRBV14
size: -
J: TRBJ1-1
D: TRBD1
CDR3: CASSQPTGVNTEAFF
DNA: TGTGCCAGCAGCCAACCAACAGGGGTGAACACTGAAGCTTTCTTT

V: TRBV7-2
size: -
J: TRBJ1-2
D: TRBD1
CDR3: CASSLTTGIAAGGYTF
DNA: TGTGCCAGCAGCTTAACGACAGGGATTGCTGCGGGAGGCTACACCTTC

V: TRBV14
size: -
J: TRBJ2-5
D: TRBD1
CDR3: CASSPKHRGDGETQYF
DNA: TGTGCCAGCAGCCCCAAGCACAGGGGGGATGGAGAGACCCAGTACTTC

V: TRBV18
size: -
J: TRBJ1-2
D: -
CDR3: CASSRTRDYGYTF
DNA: TGTGCCAGCTCACGGACAAGGGACTATGGCTACACCTTC

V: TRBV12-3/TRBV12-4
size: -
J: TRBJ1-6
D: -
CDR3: CASRIQYSPLHF
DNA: TGTGCCAGCAGAATCCAGTACTCACCCCTCCACTTT

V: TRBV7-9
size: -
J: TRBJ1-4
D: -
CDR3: CASSFSGTNEKLFF
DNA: TGTGCCAGCAGCTTTAGCGGGACTAATGAAAAACTGTTTTTT

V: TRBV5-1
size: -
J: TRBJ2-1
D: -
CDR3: CASSSGDSISEQFF
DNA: TGCGCCAGCAGCTCCGGGGACTCTATTTCTGAGCAGTTCTTC

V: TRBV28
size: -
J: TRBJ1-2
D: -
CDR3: CASSLSGVYGYTF
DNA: TGTGCCAGCAGTTTATCCGGGGTCTATGGCTACACCTTC

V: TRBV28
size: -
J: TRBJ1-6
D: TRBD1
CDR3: CASSLSQGAQGSPLHF
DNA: TGTGCCAGCAGTTTATCCCAGGGGGCTCAGGGTTCACCCCTCCACTTT

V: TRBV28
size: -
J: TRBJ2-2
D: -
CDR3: CASSGGGANTGELFF
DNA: TGTGCCAGCAGTGGAGGGGGCGCGAACACCGGGGAGCTGTTTTTT

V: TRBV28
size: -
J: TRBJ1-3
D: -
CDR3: CASSIGQPSNGNTIYF
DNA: TGTGCCAGCAGTATCGGACAGCCCTCGAACGGAAACACCATATATTTT

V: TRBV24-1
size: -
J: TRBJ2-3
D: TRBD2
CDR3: CATRGGSDTQYF
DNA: TGTGCCACCAGGGGAGGGTCAGATACGCAGTATTTT

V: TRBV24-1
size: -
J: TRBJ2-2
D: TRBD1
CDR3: CATSDLRGQGGLNTGELFF
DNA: TGTGCCACCAGTGATTTGCGGGGACAGGGCGGTCTTAACACCGGGGAGCTGTTTTTT

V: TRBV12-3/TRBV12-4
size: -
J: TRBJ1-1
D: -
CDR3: CASLSGGLGAFF
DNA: TGTGCCAGCCTATCGGGAGGCCTGGGGGCTTTCTTT

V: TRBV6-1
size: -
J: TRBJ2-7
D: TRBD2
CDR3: CASSVQLAGILYEQYF
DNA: TGTGCCAGCAGTGTCCAACTAGCGGGGATCCTCTACGAGCAGTACTTC

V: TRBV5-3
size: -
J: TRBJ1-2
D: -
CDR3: CARSLGASYGYTF
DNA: TGTGCCAGAAGCTTGGGGGCAAGCTATGGCTACACCTTC

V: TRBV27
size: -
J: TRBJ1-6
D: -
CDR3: CASSLRTGDNSPLHF
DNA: TGTGCCAGCAGTTTAAGGACGGGGGATAATTCACCCCTCCACTTT

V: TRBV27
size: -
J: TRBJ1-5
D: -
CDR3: CASSFLSNQPQHF
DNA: TGTGCCAGCAGTTTCCTTAGCAATCAGCCCCAGCATTTT

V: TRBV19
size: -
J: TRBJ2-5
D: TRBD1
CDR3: CASSGQGAVETQYF
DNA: TGTGCCAGTAGTGGACAGGGGGCGGTGGAGACCCAGTACTTC

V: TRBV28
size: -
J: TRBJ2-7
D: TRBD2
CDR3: CASSLGLMLEQYF
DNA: TGTGCCAGCAGTTTGGGACTAATGCTCGAGCAGTACTTC

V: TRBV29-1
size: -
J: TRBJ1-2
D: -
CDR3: CSVGAIGVGYGYTF
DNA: TGCAGCGTTGGGGCCATAGGGGTTGGCTATGGCTACACCTTC

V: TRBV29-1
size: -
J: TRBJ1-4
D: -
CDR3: CSVASGGVNEKLFF
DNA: TGCAGCGTCGCATCCGGGGGGGTGAATGAAAAACTGTTTTTT

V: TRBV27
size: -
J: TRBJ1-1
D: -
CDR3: CASFRGSGNTEAFF
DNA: TGTGCCAGTTTTAGGGGCTCTGGGAACACTGAAGCTTTCTTT

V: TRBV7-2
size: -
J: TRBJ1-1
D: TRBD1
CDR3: CASSPTGGTEAFF
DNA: TGTGCCAGCAGCCCGACAGGGGGAACTGAAGCTTTCTTT

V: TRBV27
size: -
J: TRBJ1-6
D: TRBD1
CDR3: CASSLGTGWNNSPLHF
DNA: TGTGCCAGCAGCTTGGGGACAGGGTGGAATAATTCACCCCTCCACTTT

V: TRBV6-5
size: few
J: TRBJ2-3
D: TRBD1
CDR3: CASSSDRADTQYF
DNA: TGTGCCAGCAGCTCCGACAGGGCAGATACGCAGTATTTT

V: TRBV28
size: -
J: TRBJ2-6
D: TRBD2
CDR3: CASSPAGEGPLGGANVLTF
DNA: TGTGCCAGCAGCCCGGCCGGGGAGGGGCCCCTTGGTGGGGCCAACGTCCTGACTTTC